This T cell receptor beta chain was obtained from a study of CD8+CD57+ T cells in acquired aplastic anemia. On the study more broadly: Recorded DNA amounts for sorted CD4+ and CD8+ cells had an average of about 3 ug. Healthy donor CD4+ samples were sequenced to a depth that averaged around 11 million reads.

Ten or more counts support this clonotype. Its antigen remains unidentified. Whole-study results and caveats: CD8+ Simpson's diversity showed no significant patient-control difference. In common between the patients and the controls were approximately 30 CD8+ CDR3 sequences.

The CDR3 contains 13 residues. Germline V CDR1 and CDR2: SEHNR, FQNEAQ (reference sequence). V lost 3 bases to trimming and J lost 10 bases, with 10 bases between them. Genomic DNA, serving as template, underwent TCR beta VDJ and CDR3 profiling. TCRdb passed the reads through MiXCR, listing each CDR3 protein once. This table holds some 190,000 distinct CDR3 sequences, roughly 56% found once. The receptor was isolated from a human donor in good health, serving as a control. Material: sorted CD4+, CD8+, or CD8+CD57+ T cells (not recorded which) from PBMCs. The rearrangement uses TRBV7-9 and TRBJ1-6, with TRBD1 as a possible D gene (5 bases). In DNA form, the CDR3 reads TGTGCCAGCAGCTTTCAGGGTCGCTCACCCCTCCACTTT. Translating gives CASSFQGRSPLHF.